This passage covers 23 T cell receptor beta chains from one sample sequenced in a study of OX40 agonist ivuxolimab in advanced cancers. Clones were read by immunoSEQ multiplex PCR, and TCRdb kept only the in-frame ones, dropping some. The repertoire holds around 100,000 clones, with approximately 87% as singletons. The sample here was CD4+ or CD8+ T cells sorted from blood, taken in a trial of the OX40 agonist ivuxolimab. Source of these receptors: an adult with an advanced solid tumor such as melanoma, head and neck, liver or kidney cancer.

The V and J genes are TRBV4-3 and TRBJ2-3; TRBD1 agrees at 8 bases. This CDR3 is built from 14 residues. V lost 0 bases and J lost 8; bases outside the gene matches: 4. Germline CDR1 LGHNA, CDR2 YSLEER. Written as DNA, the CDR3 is TGCGCCAGCAGCCAAGAACAGGGGGGTCGTACGCAGTATTTT. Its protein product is CASSQEQGGRTQYF.

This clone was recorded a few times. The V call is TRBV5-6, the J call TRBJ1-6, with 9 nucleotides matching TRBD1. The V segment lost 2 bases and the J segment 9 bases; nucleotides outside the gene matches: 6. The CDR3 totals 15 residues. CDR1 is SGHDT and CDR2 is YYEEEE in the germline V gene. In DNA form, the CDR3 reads TGTGCCAGCAGCTTTTGGACAGGGGAGTTTTCACCCCTCCACTTT. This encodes CASSFWTGEFSPLHF.

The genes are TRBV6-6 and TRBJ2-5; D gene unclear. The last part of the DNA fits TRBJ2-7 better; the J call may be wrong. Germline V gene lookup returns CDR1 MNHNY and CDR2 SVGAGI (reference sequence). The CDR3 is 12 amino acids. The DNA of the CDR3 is TGTGCCAGCAGTTCCATCTCCTACGAGCAGTACTTC. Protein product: CASSSISYEQYF.

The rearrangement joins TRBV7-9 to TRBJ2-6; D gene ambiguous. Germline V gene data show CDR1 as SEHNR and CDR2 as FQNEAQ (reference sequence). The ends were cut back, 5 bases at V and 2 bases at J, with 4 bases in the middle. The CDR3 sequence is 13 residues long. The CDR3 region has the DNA TGTGCCAGCAGCCCCCCTGGGGCCAACGTCCTGACTTTC. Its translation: CASSPPGANVLTF.

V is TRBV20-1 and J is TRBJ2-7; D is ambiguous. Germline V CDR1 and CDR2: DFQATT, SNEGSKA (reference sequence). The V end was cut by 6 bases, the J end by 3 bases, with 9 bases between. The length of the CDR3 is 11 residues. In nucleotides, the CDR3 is TGCAGTGCAGCTGGGGACTACGAGCAGTACTTC. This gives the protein CSAAGDYEQYF.

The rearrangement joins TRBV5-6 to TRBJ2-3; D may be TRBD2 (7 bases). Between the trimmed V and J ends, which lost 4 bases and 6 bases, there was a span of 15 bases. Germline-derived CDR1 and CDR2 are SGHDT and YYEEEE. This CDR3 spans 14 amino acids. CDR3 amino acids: CASSLGGGADTQYF. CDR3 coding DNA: TGTGCCAGCAGCCTAGGGGGAGGGGCGGATACGCAGTATTTT.

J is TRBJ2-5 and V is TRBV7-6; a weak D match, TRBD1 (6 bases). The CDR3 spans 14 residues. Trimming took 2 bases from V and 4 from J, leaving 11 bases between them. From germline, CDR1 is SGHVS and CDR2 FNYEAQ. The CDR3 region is CASSLSAGAETQYF. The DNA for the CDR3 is TGTGCCAGCAGCTTATCAGCAGGGGCAGAGACCCAGTACTTC. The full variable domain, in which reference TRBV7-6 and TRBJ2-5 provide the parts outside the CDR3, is GAGVSQSPRYKVTKRGQDVALRCDPISGHVSLYWYRQALGQGPEFLTYFNYEAQQDKSGLPNDRFSAERPEGSISTLTIQRTEQRDSAMYRCASSLSAGAETQYFGPGTRLLVL.

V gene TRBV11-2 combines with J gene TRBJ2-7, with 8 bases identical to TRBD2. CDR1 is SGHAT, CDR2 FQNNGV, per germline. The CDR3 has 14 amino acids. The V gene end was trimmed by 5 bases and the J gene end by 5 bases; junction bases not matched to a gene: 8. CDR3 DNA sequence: TGTGCCAGCAGCACAGGTCGGGGGGGGGACGAGCAGTACTTC. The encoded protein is CASSTGRGGDEQYF.

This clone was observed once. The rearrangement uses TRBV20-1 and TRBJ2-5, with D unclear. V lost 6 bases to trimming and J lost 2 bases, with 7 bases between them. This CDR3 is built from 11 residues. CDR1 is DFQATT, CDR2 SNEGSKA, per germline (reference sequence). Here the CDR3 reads CSADKQETQYF. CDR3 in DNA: TGCAGTGCAGATAAGCAAGAGACCCAGTACTTC.

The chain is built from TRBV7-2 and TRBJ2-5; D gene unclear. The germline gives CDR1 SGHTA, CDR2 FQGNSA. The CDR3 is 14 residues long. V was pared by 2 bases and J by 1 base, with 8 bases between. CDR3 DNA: TGTGCCAGCAGCTTACTAGGGCGCCAAGAGACCCAGTACTTC. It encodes CASSLLGRQETQYF.

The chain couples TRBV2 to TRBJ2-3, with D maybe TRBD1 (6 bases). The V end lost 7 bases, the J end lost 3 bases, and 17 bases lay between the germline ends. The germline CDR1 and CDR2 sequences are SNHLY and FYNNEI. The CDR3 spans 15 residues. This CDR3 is CASIPPDQGTDTQYF. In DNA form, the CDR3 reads TGTGCCAGCATACCCCCTGATCAGGGGACAGATACGCAGTATTTT.

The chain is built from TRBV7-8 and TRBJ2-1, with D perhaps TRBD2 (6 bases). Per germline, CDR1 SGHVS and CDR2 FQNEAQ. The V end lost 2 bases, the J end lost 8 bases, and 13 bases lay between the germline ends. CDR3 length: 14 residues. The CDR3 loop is CASSLRQGGYEQFF. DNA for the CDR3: TGTGCCAGCAGCTTACGCCAGGGAGGCTATGAGCAGTTCTTC.

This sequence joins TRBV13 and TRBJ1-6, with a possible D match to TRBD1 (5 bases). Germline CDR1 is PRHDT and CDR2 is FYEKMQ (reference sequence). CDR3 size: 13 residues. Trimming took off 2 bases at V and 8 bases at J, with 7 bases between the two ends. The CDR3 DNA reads TGTGCCAGCAGCTTAAAAGGGGATTCACCCCTCCACTTT. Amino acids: CASSLKGDSPLHF. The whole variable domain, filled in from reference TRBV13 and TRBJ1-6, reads AAGVIQSPRHLIKEKRETATLKCYPIPRHDTVYWYQQGPGQDPQFLISFYEKMQSDKGSIPDRFSAQQFSDYHSELNMSSLELGDSALYFCASSLKGDSPLHFGNGTRLTVT.

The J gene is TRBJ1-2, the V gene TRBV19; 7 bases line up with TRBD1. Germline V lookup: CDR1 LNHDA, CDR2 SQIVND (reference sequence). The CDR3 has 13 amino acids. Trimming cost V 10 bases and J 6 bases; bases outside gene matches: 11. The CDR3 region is CATQGQNSHGYTF. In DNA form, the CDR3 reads TGTGCCACCCAGGGACAGAATTCCCATGGCTACACCTTC.

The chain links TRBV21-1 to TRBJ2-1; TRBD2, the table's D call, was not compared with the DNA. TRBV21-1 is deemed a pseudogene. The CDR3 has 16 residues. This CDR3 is CASSKARRAVYNEQFF. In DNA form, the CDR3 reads TGTGCCAGCAGCAAAGCTCGGAGGGCGGTCTACAATGAGCAGTTCTTC.

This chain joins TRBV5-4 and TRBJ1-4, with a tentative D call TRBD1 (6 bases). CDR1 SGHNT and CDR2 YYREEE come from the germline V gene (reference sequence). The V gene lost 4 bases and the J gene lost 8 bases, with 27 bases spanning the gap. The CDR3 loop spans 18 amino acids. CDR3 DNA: TGTGCCAGCAGCCGAGGGGGGGCGTCCACCCCCTCATTGGAAAAACTGTTTTTT. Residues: CASSRGGASTPSLEKLFF.

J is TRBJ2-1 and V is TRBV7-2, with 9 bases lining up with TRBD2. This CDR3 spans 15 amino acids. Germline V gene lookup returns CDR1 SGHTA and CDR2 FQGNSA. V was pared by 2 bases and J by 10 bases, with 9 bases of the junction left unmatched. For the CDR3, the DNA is TGTGCCAGCAGCTTAACGGGGCTAGCGGGGCAGGAGCAGTTCTTC. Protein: CASSLTGLAGQEQFF.

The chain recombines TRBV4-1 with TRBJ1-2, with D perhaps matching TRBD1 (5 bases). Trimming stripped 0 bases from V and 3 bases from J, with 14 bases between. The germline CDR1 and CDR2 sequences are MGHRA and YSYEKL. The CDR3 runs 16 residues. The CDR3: CASSQEGDLSHYGYTF. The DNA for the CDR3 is TGCGCCAGCAGCCAAGAAGGGGATCTGTCCCACTATGGCTACACCTTC.

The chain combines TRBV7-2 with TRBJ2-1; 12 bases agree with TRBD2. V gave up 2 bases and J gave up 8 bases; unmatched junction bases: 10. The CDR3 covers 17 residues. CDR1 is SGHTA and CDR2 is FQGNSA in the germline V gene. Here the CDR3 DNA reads TGTGCCAGCAGCTTATCAGGACTAGCGGGGCCTCAGGATGAGCAGTTCTTC. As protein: CASSLSGLAGPQDEQFF.

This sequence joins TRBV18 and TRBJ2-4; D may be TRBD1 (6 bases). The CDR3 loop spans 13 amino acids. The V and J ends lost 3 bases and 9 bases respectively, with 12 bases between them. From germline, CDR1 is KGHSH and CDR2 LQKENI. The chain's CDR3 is CASSPYRDSIQYF. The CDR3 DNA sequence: TGTGCCAGCTCACCTTACAGGGATTCCATTCAGTACTTC.

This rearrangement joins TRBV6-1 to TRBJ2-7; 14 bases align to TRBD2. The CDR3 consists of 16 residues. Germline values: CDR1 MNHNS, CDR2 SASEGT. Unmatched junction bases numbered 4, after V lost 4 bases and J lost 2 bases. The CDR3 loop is CASSATTSGGAYEQYF. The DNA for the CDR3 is TGTGCCAGCAGTGCTACGACTAGCGGGGGGGCCTACGAGCAGTACTTC.

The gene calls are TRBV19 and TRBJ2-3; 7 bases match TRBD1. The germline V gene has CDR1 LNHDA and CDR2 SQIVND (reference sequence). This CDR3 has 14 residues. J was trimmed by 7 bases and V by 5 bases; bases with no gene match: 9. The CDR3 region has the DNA TGTGCCAGTAGTGCCCCCAACAGGGGAAATACGCAGTATTTT. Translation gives CASSAPNRGNTQYF.

The CDR3: CASSPREGSYEQYF. The DNA of the CDR3 is TGTGCCAGCTCACCCCGGGAGGGATCCTACGAGCAGTACTTC. The chain couples TRBV18 to TRBJ2-7; 8 nucleotides line up with TRBD2. From germline, CDR1 is KGHSH and CDR2 LQKENI. This CDR3 is 14 amino acids long. The junction had 2 bases not matched to a gene; V was cut back by 3 bases and J by 1 base.